This T cell receptor beta chain is drawn from a study of T-cell reconstitution after alpha-beta-depleted transplantation in children. Regarding the study as a whole: For some patients, TCRbeta diversity was high at day 60 because of recipient T cells and thymic progenitors that survived. The origin of alpha-beta T cells about two months after transplant was reportedly several hundred expanded graft clones.

About this clonotype: Its antigen is as yet unknown.

V shed 3 bases and J 2 bases; nucleotides not matched to a gene: 7. There are 16 residues in the CDR3. CDR1 and CDR2 (germline): SGHRS, YFSETQ. For TCRbeta, the library was prepared with unique molecular identifiers. TCRdb re-analysed the PCR reads in MiXCR, keeping a single row per CDR3 protein. The repertoire holds 700,000 to 850,000 distinct CDR3 sequences, with around 17% as singletons. This specimen consisted of PBMCs, mostly from graft donor cells, obtained 360 days after TCRalphabeta/CD19-depleted stem cell transplant. The receptor comes from a male patient aged 5 to 17 who had a stem cell transplant for acute lymphoblastic leukemia, so the T cells may come from the graft donor. The V and J genes are TRBV5-1 and TRBJ2-2; 7 nucleotides align to TRBD1. The DNA of the CDR3 is TGCGCCAGCAGCTCGGGACAGCTCTATAACACCGGGGAGCTGTTTTTT. Protein product: CASSSGQLYNTGELFF.